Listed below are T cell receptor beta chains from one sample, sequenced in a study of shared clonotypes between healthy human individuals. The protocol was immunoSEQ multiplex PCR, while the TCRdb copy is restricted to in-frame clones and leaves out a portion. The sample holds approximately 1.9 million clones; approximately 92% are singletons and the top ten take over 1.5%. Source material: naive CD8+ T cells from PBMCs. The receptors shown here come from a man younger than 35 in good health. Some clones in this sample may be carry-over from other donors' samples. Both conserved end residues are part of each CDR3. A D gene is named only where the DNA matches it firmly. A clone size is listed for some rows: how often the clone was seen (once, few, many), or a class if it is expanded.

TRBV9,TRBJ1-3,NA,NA,TGTGCCAGCACCCCCCGGGGGGGATATGGAAACACCATATATTTT,CASTPRGGYGNTIYF
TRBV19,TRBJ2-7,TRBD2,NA,TGTGCCAGTAGCCCCACCTTCGCGGGAGAGGCCTACGAGCAGTACTTC,CASSPTFAGEAYEQYF
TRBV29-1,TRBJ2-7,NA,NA,TGCAGCGTTGAAAGGACTAACTCCTACGAGCAGTACTTC,CSVERTNSYEQYF
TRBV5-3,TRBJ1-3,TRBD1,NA,TGTGCCAGAAGCCTTACAGGGGCCTCTGGAAACACCATATATTTT,CARSLTGASGNTIYF
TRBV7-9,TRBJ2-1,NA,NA,TGTGCCAGCAGCCCACCTCGAAGGGAAAACAATGAGCAGTTCTTC,CASSPPRRENNEQFF
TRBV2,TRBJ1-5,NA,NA,TGTGCCAGCAGTGAACAGGCAGGGGCCACGAATCTCAATCAGCCCCAGCATTTT,CASSEQAGATNLNQPQHF
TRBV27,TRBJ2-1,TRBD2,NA,TGTGCCAGCAGTCAACCACCAACTAGCGGGAGGGCCGGTGAGCAGTTCTTC,CASSQPPTSGRAGEQFF
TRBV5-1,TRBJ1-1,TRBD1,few,TGCGCCGGGAGGACAGGGGGCATGGGAGCTTTCTTT,CAGRTGGMGAFF
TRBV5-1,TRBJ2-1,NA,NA,TGCGCCAGCAGCTTGGTGGCAGCTAGCTCCTACAATGAGCAGTTCTTC,CASSLVAASSYNEQFF
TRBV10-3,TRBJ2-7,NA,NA,TGTGCGGAAGGGGAGACTACCTACGAGCAGTACTTC,CAEGETTYEQYF
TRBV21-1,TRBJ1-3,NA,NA,TGTGCCAGCAGCAAATACAGAGGGTCCTCTGGAAACACCATATATTTT,CASSKYRGSSGNTIYF
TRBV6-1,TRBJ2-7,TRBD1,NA,TGTGCCAGCAGTGACAGACTACAGGGGGTGCTGGGCTACGAGCAGTACTTC,CASSDRLQGVLGYEQYF
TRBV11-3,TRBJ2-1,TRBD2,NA,TGTGCCAGCAGCTTAGATACGGGGCGGGAGGGTCGCTACAATGAGCAGTTCTTC,CASSLDTGREGRYNEQFF
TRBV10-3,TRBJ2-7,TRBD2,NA,TGTGCCATCAGATCTGTAGCGGGAGGCCGCGAGCAGTACTTC,CAIRSVAGGREQYF
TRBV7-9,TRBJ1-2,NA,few,TGTGCCGCTGAGGCCGAACCCTATGGCTACACCTTC,CAAEAEPYGYTF
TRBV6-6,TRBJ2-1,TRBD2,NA,TGTGCCAGCAGTTGGAGTAGCGGGAGGGATGAGCAGTTCTTC,CASSWSSGRDEQFF
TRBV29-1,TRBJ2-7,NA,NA,TGCAGCGTTAAAAAGAGCTACGAGCAGTACTTC,CSVKKSYEQYF
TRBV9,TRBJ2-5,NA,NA,TGTGCCAGCAGCCCCCGTTTGTTGGAGACCCAGTACTTC,CASSPRLLETQYF
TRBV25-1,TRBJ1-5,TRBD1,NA,TGTGCCAGCAGTGAACGGACAGGGGAAAATCAGCCCCAGCATTTT,CASSERTGENQPQHF
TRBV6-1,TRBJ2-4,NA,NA,TGTGCCAGCAGTGAAGAGGGTATCTGGGTACTAGCCAAAAACATTCAGTACTTC,CASSEEGIWVLAKNIQYF
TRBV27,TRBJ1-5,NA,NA,TGTGCCAGCAGTTTACGAGACGGCACCAATCAGCCCCAGCATTTT,CASSLRDGTNQPQHF
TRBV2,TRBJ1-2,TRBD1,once,TGTGCCAGCAGGGGAACTAAGACAGGGGATCACTATGGCTACACCTTC,CASRGTKTGDHYGYTF
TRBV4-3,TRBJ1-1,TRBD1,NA,TGCGCCAGCAGCCGCAAGAGGGGACAGTTGGAGGAAGCTTTCTTT,CASSRKRGQLEEAFF
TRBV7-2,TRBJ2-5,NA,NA,TGTGCCAGCAGCTCGGGACAATGGGGTCAGGAGACCCAGTACTTC,CASSSGQWGQETQYF
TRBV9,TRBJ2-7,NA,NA,TGTGCCAGCAGCCCCCGGGGGGACATCTTCTGGGACGAGCAGTACTTC,CASSPRGDIFWDEQYF
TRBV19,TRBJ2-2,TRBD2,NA,TGTGCCAGTAATTATGTGGGACTAGTGGCGAACACCGGGGAGCTGTTTTTT,CASNYVGLVANTGELFF
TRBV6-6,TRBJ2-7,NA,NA,TGTGCCGTAAGACGGAGCTCCTACGAGCAGTACTTC,CAVRRSSYEQYF
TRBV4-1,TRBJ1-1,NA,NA,TGCGCCAGCAGCCGGATCAGGGACACTGAAGCTTTCTTT,CASSRIRDTEAFF
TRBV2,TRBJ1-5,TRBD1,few,TGTGCCAGCAGCGATTGGGGACAGGGGCAGCCCCAGCATTTT,CASSDWGQGQPQHF
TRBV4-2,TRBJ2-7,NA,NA,TGTGCCAGCAGCCAAGAGGACGGGTACGCGAGAGTCTACGAGCAGTACTTC,CASSQEDGYARVYEQYF
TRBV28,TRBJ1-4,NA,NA,TGTGCCAGCAGTTTGCAGGGATCCAATGAAAAACTGTTTTTT,CASSLQGSNEKLFF
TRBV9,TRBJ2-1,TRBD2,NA,TGTGCCAGCAACCGTGGGACTAGCGGGGGGAGCTCCTACAATGAGCAGTTCTTC,CASNRGTSGGSSYNEQFF
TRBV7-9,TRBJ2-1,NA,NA,TGTGCCAGCAGCCTACGGGGACCGGGACCCCCCAATGAGCAGTTCTTC,CASSLRGPGPPNEQFF
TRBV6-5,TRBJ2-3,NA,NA,TGTGCCAGCAGTACTCGACCGCCCACAGATACGCAGTATTTT,CASSTRPPTDTQYF
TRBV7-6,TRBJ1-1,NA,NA,TGTGCCAGCAGCACGCGGCTCTCGGGGGGGAGCACTGAAGCTTTCTTT,CASSTRLSGGSTEAFF
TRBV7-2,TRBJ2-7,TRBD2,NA,TGTGCCAGCAGCTCTCACCCTGGACTAGCGGGAGATGACGAGCAGTACTTC,CASSSHPGLAGDDEQYF
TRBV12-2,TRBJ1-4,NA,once,TGTGCAAGTCGCTTAGTGAAAGGGTCTAATGAAAAACTGTTTTTT,CASRLVKGSNEKLFF
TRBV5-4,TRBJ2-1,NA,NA,TGTGCCAGCAGCTTGGCCAGTTCGGCAGTGGGCTCCTACAATGAGCAGTTCTTC,CASSLASSAVGSYNEQFF